Below are 2 T cell receptor beta chains sequenced from a single sample in a study of CD4 and CD8 cells across lung adenocarcinoma regions. From the PCR reads, TCRdb called clonotypes with MiXCR, one entry per CDR3 protein. The table records around 23,000 distinct CDR3 sequences, around 53% of them present only once. Sequenced material: CD8+ T cells from the center of a lung tumor. The receptors derive from a male donor with lung adenocarcinoma. The CD4 and CD8 labels of this study may be unreliable.

This clonotype was detected a few times. The gene calls are TRBV6-5 and TRBJ2-2; TRBD2 is a possible D gene (6 bases). The CDR3 is 17 residues long. Trimming took off 0 bases at V and 3 bases at J, with 14 bases between the two ends. Germline V gene lookup returns CDR1 MNHEY and CDR2 SVGAGI. In DNA form, the CDR3 reads TGTGCCAGCAGTTACTCGATCCGGGAGAGGTACACCGGGGAGCTGTTTTTT. Translated, it gives CASSYSIRERYTGELFF.

The chain joins TRBV6-1 to TRBJ2-5; 8 nucleotides agree with TRBD1. J was trimmed by 2 bases and V by 7 bases; bases with no gene match: 3. CDR1 and CDR2 from the germline V gene are MNHNS and SASEGT. The CDR3 covers 13 residues. The CDR3 reads CASNGQGQETQYF. Here the CDR3 DNA reads TGTGCCAGCAATGGACAGGGTCAAGAGACCCAGTACTTC.